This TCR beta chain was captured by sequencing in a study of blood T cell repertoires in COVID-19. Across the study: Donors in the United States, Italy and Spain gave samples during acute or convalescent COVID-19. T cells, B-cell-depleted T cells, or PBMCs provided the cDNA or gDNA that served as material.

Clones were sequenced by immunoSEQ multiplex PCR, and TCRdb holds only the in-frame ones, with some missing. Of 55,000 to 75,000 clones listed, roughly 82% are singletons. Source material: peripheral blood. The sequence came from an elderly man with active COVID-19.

The CDR3 DNA reads TGCGCCAGCAGCGCACAGGGGAATCGCTATGGCTACACCTTC. Translation gives CASSAQGNRYGYTF. The chain is built from TRBV5-1 and TRBJ1-2; 7 bases are shared with TRBD1. This CDR3 is built from 14 residues. The V segment lost 4 bases and the J segment 4 bases; nucleotides outside the gene matches: 7. Germline V gives CDR1 SGHRS, CDR2 YFSETQ. Full variable domain (rest looked up from reference TRBV5-1 and TRBJ1-2): KAGVTQTPRYLIKTRGQQVTLSCSPISGHRSVSWYQQTPGQGLQFLFEYFSETQRNKGNFPGRFSGRQFSNSRSEMNVSTLELGDSALYLCASSAQGNRYGYTFGSGTRLTVV.